The 31 T cell receptor beta chains below come from one sample, sequenced in a study of blood T cell repertoires in COVID-19. The data were produced by immunoSEQ multiplex PCR, yet TCRdb's version contains in-frame clones alone and is incomplete. The table has about 29,000 clones, more than 75% seen once. The sequenced sample was peripheral blood. Receptors were obtained from a woman aged 70 to 79 with acute or convalescent COVID-19.

This chain uses TRBV9 with TRBJ2-7; D gene uncertain. Germline loops: CDR1 SGDLS, CDR2 YYNGEE. Trimming shortened V by 2 bases and J by 2 bases, and 14 bases separated the two germline ends. This CDR3 contains 15 residues. The CDR3 sequence is CASSVVFGATYEQYF. CDR3 sequence (DNA): TGTGCCAGCAGCGTGGTTTTCGGAGCAACCTACGAGCAGTACTTC.

This clone was counted between two and nine times. V gene TRBV7-2 combines with J gene TRBJ2-1, with TRBD1 matching over 7 bases. Germline V gene data show CDR1 as SGHTA and CDR2 as FQGNSA. V trimming: 5 bases; J trimming: 9 bases; junction bases outside the gene matches: 19. The CDR3 spans 17 residues. As DNA, the CDR3 is TGTGCCAGCAGCCCCCGCCTGGGACAGTCAAAGTTGGGTGAGCAGTTCTTC. Translating it yields CASSPRLGQSKLGEQFF.

The V gene is TRBV4-3, the J gene TRBJ1-2, with 8 bases lining up with TRBD1. The CDR3 length is 14 residues. The V segment lost 5 bases and the J segment 8 bases; nucleotides outside the gene matches: 10. CDR1 is LGHNA and CDR2 is YSLEER in the germline V gene. This CDR3 reads CASSADRGVGGYTF. In DNA, the CDR3 is TGCGCCAGCAGCGCCGACAGGGGAGTAGGGGGCTACACCTTC.

This chain links TRBV6-5 with TRBJ1-4; the match to TRBD1 covers 8 bases. V lost 1 base, J lost 5 bases, and 0 bases stayed unmatched. Looked up from germline, CDR1 is MNHEY and CDR2 is SVGAGI. The CDR3 extends over 14 amino acids. In DNA form, the CDR3 reads TGTGCCAGCAGTTACTGGACAGGGAATGAAAAACTGTTTTTT. Amino acids: CASSYWTGNEKLFF.

The chain joins TRBV7-9 to TRBJ2-7, with 7 bases lining up with TRBD2. Trimming cost V 1 base and J 3 bases; bases outside gene matches: 6. The CDR3 contains 15 residues. Germline V gene lookup returns CDR1 SEHNR and CDR2 FQNEAQ (reference sequence). The CDR3 DNA reads as TGTGCCAGCAGCTTAGGCGGGGGAGGTGACTACGAGCAGTACTTC. Translation gives CASSLGGGGDYEQYF.

V is TRBV9 and J is TRBJ2-7; 10 bases fit TRBD2. CDR1 SGDLS and CDR2 YYNGEE come from the germline V gene. The CDR3 consists of 16 residues. V dropped 0 bases and J dropped 3; count of bases not matched to a gene: 6. The CDR3 loop reads CASSVGERGGLYEQYF. The DNA of the CDR3 is TGTGCCAGCAGCGTAGGGGAGCGGGGGGGCCTCTACGAGCAGTACTTC.

V and J are TRBV6-5 and TRBJ2-3; perhaps TRBD1 as D (5 bases). Germline V CDR1 and CDR2: MNHEY, SVGAGI. V was shortened by 7 bases and J by 5 bases, with 19 bases between the two germline ends. CDR3 length equals 15 residues. CDR3 protein: CASTQGRVGIDTQYF. The CDR3 nucleotides are TGTGCCAGCACCCAGGGCAGGGTGGGCATAGATACGCAGTATTTT.

The genes are TRBV20-1 and TRBJ2-5; perhaps TRBD2 as D (5 bases). Trimming shortened V by 3 bases and J by 5 bases, and 16 bases separated the two germline ends. The CDR3 extends over 14 amino acids. Per germline, CDR1 DFQATT and CDR2 SNEGSKA (reference sequence). The CDR3: CSASRGQKRETQYF. The DNA for the CDR3 is TGCAGTGCTAGTCGAGGGCAAAAAAGGGAGACCCAGTACTTC.

This chain connects TRBV24-1 to TRBJ2-2; the match to TRBD1 covers 7 bases. The germline gives CDR1 KGHDR, CDR2 SFDVKD. The CDR3 is made up of 16 amino acids. Unmatched junction bases numbered 9, after V lost 5 bases and J lost 4 bases. DNA of the CDR3: TGTGCCACCAGTGCCCAGACAGGGTTGAGCACCGGGGAGCTGTTTTTT. Amino acids: CATSAQTGLSTGELFF.

The rearrangement links TRBV11-2 to TRBJ2-1, with 7 positions matching TRBD2. J was trimmed by 3 bases and V by 5 bases; bases with no gene match: 16. This CDR3 spans 18 amino acids. Germline CDR1 is SGHAT and CDR2 is FQNNGV. The CDR3 reads CASSQGPMSGEGYNEQFF. The CDR3 nucleotides read TGTGCCAGCAGCCAGGGACCCATGTCGGGGGAGGGCTACAATGAGCAGTTCTTC.

This clone has only a few counts. V and J are TRBV9 and TRBJ1-2; D is unclear. V was clipped by 4 bases and J by 5 bases, with 18 bases between them. The CDR3 sequence is 15 residues long. Germline-derived CDR1 and CDR2 are SGDLS and YYNGEE. CDR3 in DNA: TGTGCCAGCAGCTTCTCTGGGCAGTTTACTTATGGCTACACCTTC. This codes for CASSFSGQFTYGYTF.

The gene calls are TRBV5-1 and TRBJ1-1, with 11 bases lining up with TRBD1. V lost 10 bases, J lost 5 bases, and 10 bases stayed unmatched. This CDR3 is built from 14 residues. CDR1 is SGHRS and CDR2 is YFSETQ in the germline V gene. The CDR3 DNA follows: TGCGCCCCCAGCCCAGGACAGGGGGCAACTGAAGCTTTCTTT. Translation gives CAPSPGQGATEAFF.

This chain connects TRBV5-4 to TRBJ2-1; no clear D. The CDR3 extends over 14 amino acids. The V gene's germline CDR1 is SGHNT and CDR2 YYREEE (reference sequence). V dropped 1 base and J dropped 0 bases, with 5 bases sitting between them. This CDR3 reads CASSLSGSYNEQFF. CDR3 coding DNA: TGTGCCAGCAGCTTGTCGGGCTCCTACAATGAGCAGTTCTTC.

The chain combines TRBV13 with TRBJ1-2; TRBD1 matches at 8 bases. The CDR3 runs to 14 residues. Germline lookup yields CDR1 PRHDT and CDR2 FYEKMQ (reference sequence). The trim removed 3 bases at V and 8 bases at J, leaving 8 bases unmatched. The CDR3 DNA reads TGTGCCAGCAGCTTTACGACAGGGGCAGACGGCTACACCTTC. Protein product: CASSFTTGADGYTF.

This clone was counted a few times. The rearrangement uses TRBV9 and TRBJ2-3; 9 positions match TRBD2. V shed 4 bases and J 2 bases; nucleotides not matched to a gene: 5. Germline assignment: CDR1 SGDLS and CDR2 YYNGEE. The CDR3 extends over 15 amino acids. CDR3 coding DNA: TGTGCCAGCAGCAGTAGCGGGGGCTACACAGATACGCAGTATTTT. This codes for CASSSSGGYTDTQYF.

The chain has TRBV6-6 and TRBJ1-1, with no clear D. Trimming removed 0 bases at V and 5 bases at J, with 13 bases between. This CDR3 contains 15 residues. The germline CDR1 and CDR2 sequences are MNHNY and SVGAGI (reference sequence). The CDR3 coding sequence is TGTGCCAGCAGTTACTCGACGGTAGGGAGAACTGAAGCTTTCTTT. Translation gives CASSYSTVGRTEAFF.

The chain employs TRBV4-1 and TRBJ2-1; the match to TRBD1 covers 10 bases. The germline V gene encodes CDR1 MGHRA and CDR2 YSYEKL. V lost 4 bases and J lost 5; bases outside the gene matches: 5. This CDR3 is 15 amino acids long. The CDR3 DNA sequence: TGCGCCAGCAGCCCAGACAGGGGGCCCCACAATGAGCAGTTCTTC. Residues: CASSPDRGPHNEQFF.

The V and J genes are TRBV3-1 (or the pseudogene TRBV3-2) and TRBJ2-5, with D perhaps matching TRBD2 (6 bases). V was cut by 4 bases and J by 4 bases, with 16 bases left in between. The CDR3 loop spans 15 amino acids. Germline V CDR1 and CDR2: LGHDT, YNNKEL (reference sequence). CDR3 in DNA: TGTGCCAGCAGCCGCATAAACATGGGGGGAGAGACCCAGTACTTC. Protein product: CASSRINMGGETQYF.

In the case of this clone: Sequence at one end of the junction differs from germline and may be a read error. The V call is TRBV9, the J call TRBJ2-1, with 9 nucleotides matching TRBD2. Germline V gene lookup returns CDR1 SGDLS and CDR2 YYNGEE. The CDR3 has 15 residues. CDR3 nucleotides: TGTGCTAGCAGCGCCCGCGGGGGGGAATACAATGAGCAGTTCTTC. The encoded protein is CASSARGGEYNEQFF.

This clone turned up a few times. The V and J genes are TRBV4-1 and TRBJ1-2, with 7 bases lining up with TRBD1. With V trimmed by 1 base and J by 4 bases, 9 bases remained unmatched. CDR1 is MGHRA and CDR2 is YSYEKL in the germline V gene. CDR3 length: 16 residues. The CDR3 nucleotides read TGCGCCAGCAGCCAAGTCAGCTCTTGGGACAGCTATGGCTACACCTTC. Translated, it gives CASSQVSSWDSYGYTF.

This rearrangement joins TRBV9 to TRBJ1-5; D not resolved. Trimming took 0 bases from V and 6 from J, leaving 13 bases between them. Germline-derived CDR1 and CDR2 are SGDLS and YYNGEE. This CDR3 has 15 residues. The chain's CDR3 is CASSVEGHEGQPQHF. CDR3 in DNA: TGTGCCAGCAGCGTAGAAGGCCATGAGGGTCAGCCCCAGCATTTT.

The chain couples TRBV6-6 to TRBJ1-5; 7 bases line up with TRBD1. The CDR3 is 15 residues long. V lost 0 bases and J lost 6; bases outside the gene matches: 5. Germline V lookup: CDR1 MNHNY, CDR2 SVGAGI (reference sequence). CDR3 sequence (DNA): TGTGCCAGCAGTTACTCACGACAGGGTGGTCAGCCCCAGCATTTT. This gives the protein CASSYSRQGGQPQHF.

The gene calls are TRBV19 and TRBJ2-3; 7 nucleotides match TRBD1. Germline V gene data show CDR1 as LNHDA and CDR2 as SQIVND (reference sequence). J gave up 2 bases and V 7 bases, and 6 bases lay outside the gene matches. The CDR3 covers 14 residues. The CDR3 region has the DNA TGTGCCAGTATAGGGGGCATCTCCACAGATACGCAGTATTTT. It yields the protein CASIGGISTDTQYF.

The V and J genes are TRBV27 and TRBJ1-6; D not certain. Deletions cut 3 bases from V and 8 bases from J, with 8 bases between. The CDR3 loop spans 13 amino acids. CDR1 MNHEY and CDR2 SMNVEV come from the germline V gene (reference sequence). The CDR3 DNA sequence: TGTGCCAGCAGTTTGGCCCGATATTCACCCCTCCACTTT. It specifies CASSLARYSPLHF.

The chain links TRBV5-4 to TRBJ1-6; 7 bases map to TRBD1. J gave up 7 bases and V 2 bases, and 12 bases lay outside the gene matches. This CDR3 contains 17 residues. The germline CDR1 and CDR2 sequences are SGHNT and YYREEE (reference sequence). The CDR3 loop reads CASSLGPGQKRNSPLHF. In DNA form, the CDR3 reads TGTGCCAGCAGCTTAGGGCCGGGACAGAAACGGAATTCACCCCTCCACTTT.

J is TRBJ1-1 and V is TRBV28, with no clear D. This CDR3 comprises 12 residues. Trimming left V 6 bases short and J 1 base short, with 6 bases between. The germline V gene has CDR1 MDHEN and CDR2 SYDVKM. CDR3 nucleotides: TGTGCCAGCAGGGGCCCGAACACTGAAGCTTTCTTT. Residues: CASRGPNTEAFF.

The chain joins TRBV6-5 to TRBJ1-2; 7 bases are shared with TRBD1. This CDR3 region has 12 residues. The ends lost 5 bases at V and 4 bases at J; junction bases unmatched: 1. The germline V gene has CDR1 MNHEY and CDR2 SVGAGI. The DNA of the CDR3 is TGTGCCAGCAGTACAGGGGTCTATGGCTACACCTTC. Translation gives CASSTGVYGYTF.

The chain is built from TRBV27 and TRBJ1-5, with D perhaps TRBD1 (5 bases). The CDR3 contains 12 residues. Germline V gives CDR1 MNHEY, CDR2 SMNVEV (reference sequence). Deletions cut 9 bases from V and 1 base from J, with 7 bases between. CDR3 amino acids: CASRGSNQPQHF. CDR3 nucleotide sequence: TGTGCCAGTCGGGGGAGCAATCAGCCCCAGCATTTT.

The rearrangement uses TRBV6-5 and TRBJ1-2; D might be TRBD1 (6 bases). V lost 5 bases and J lost 1, with 8 bases in between. Per germline, CDR1 MNHEY and CDR2 SVGAGI. This CDR3 contains 13 residues. CDR3 sequence (DNA): TGTGCCAGCAGTCGGGACATTAACTATGGCTACACCTTC. This encodes CASSRDINYGYTF.

This clone was recorded a few times. The chain uses TRBV4-2 and TRBJ2-2, with 9 positions matching TRBD2. Per germline, CDR1 LGHNA and CDR2 YNFKEQ. The CDR3 is 17 amino acids. Trimming took 1 base from V and 5 from J; bases not matched to a gene: 8. The CDR3 DNA sequence: TGTGCCAGCAGCCAAGGACTGGCGGGGGGGCTGACCGGGGAGCTGTTTTTT. Translated, it gives CASSQGLAGGLTGELFF.

The J gene is TRBJ2-1, the V gene TRBV15; maybe TRBD2 (5 bases). V lost 0 bases and J 9 bases, leaving 12 bases between the germline ends. This CDR3 has 14 residues. Germline-derived CDR1 and CDR2 are LNHNV and YYDKDF (reference sequence). In nucleotides, the CDR3 is TGTGCCACCAGCAGAGAAGCTAGCCTGCCTGAGCAGTTCTTC. The encoded protein is CATSREASLPEQFF. The whole variable domain, remainder taken from reference TRBV15 and TRBJ2-1, is DAMVIQNPRYQVTQFGKPVTLSCSQTLNHNVMYWYQQKSSQAPKLLFHYYDKDFNNEADTPDNFQSRRPNTSFCFLDIRSPGLGDTAMYLCATSREASLPEQFFGPGTRLTVL.